Presented here are 22 T cell receptor beta chains from one specimen sequenced in a study of cytomegalovirus exposure and HLA in healthy donors. Both 60 Vbeta primers and 13 Jbeta primers went into the PCR. Only in-frame clones appear in the TCRdb table, and some are missing; sequencing was by immunoSEQ multiplex PCR. There are around 150,000 clones in the sample; approximately 87% occur only once, and less than 2% lies in the top ten. The sample consisted of PBMCs. These receptors were collected from a man aged 40-49 years in good health and CMV-seronegative.

The chain joins TRBV7-2 to TRBJ2-7; the match to TRBD1 covers 9 bases. CDR3 length: 14 amino acids. V gave up 3 bases and J gave up 6 bases; unmatched junction bases: 6. CDR1 is SGHTA and CDR2 is FQGNSA in the germline V gene. The CDR3 sequence is CASSFGTGTLEQYF. CDR3 nucleotides: TGTGCCAGCAGCTTCGGGACAGGGACCCTCGAGCAGTACTTC.

This chain joins TRBV5-4 and TRBJ1-2; TRBD1 aligns across 8 bases. The CDR3 has 15 amino acids. Trimming took 2 bases from V and 2 from J; bases not matched to a gene: 5. Germline CDR1 is SGHNT and CDR2 is YYREEE (reference sequence). The chain's CDR3 is CASSFGQGSNYGYTF. In DNA, the CDR3 is TGTGCCAGCAGCTTCGGACAGGGAAGCAACTATGGCTACACCTTC.

The chain is built from TRBV2 and TRBJ1-2; possibly TRBD1 for D (5 bases). V lost 7 bases, J lost 8 bases, and 23 bases lay in between. The CDR3 has 15 residues. Germline V gene data show CDR1 as SNHLY and CDR2 as FYNNEI. The DNA for the CDR3 is TGTGCCAGCAACCCTTACACTCAGGGCAACGGGGGCTACACCTTC. It is translated as CASNPYTQGNGGYTF.

The chain is built from TRBV9 and TRBJ2-1; TRBD2 matches at 10 bases. V lost 2 bases to trimming and J lost 9 bases; unmatched junction nucleotides: 8. This CDR3 spans 15 amino acids. The germline gives CDR1 SGDLS, CDR2 YYNGEE. This CDR3 reads CASSVSGGPATEQFF. The DNA for the CDR3 is TGTGCCAGCAGCGTTAGCGGGGGGCCCGCGACTGAGCAGTTCTTC. Full variable domain (remainder filled in from reference TRBV9 and TRBJ2-1): DSGVTQTPKHLITATGQRVTLRCSPRSGDLSVYWYQQSLDQGLQFLIQYYNGEERAKGNILERFSAQQFPDLHSELNLSSLELGDSALYFCASSVSGGPATEQFFGPGTRLTVL.

V and J are TRBV7-6 and TRBJ2-2; D unclear. CDR1 SGHVS and CDR2 FNYEAQ come from the germline V gene. The CDR3 totals 14 residues. Deletions cut 3 bases from V and 1 base from J, with 6 bases between. CDR3 DNA: TGTGCCAGCAGCTTTGCGTTGAACACCGGGGAGCTGTTTTTT. Residues: CASSFALNTGELFF.

The J gene is TRBJ2-5, the V gene TRBV18; a weak D match, TRBD2 (6 bases). Trimming pared 2 bases from V and 1 base from J, leaving 8 bases between. There are 14 residues in the CDR3. CDR1 KGHSH and CDR2 LQKENI come from the germline V gene. DNA of the CDR3: TGTGCCAGCTCACCAGTAGCGGTCCAAGAGACCCAGTACTTC. Its translation: CASSPVAVQETQYF.

The chain is built from TRBV9 and TRBJ2-3; 7 bases fit TRBD1. The CDR3 runs to 17 residues. Germline V lookup: CDR1 SGDLS, CDR2 YYNGEE. With 3 bases clipped from V and 1 base from J, the junction kept 11 bases outside the gene matches. The CDR3: CASSAAPPGTGTDTQYF. CDR3 DNA: TGTGCCAGCAGCGCCGCCCCGCCCGGGACAGGCACAGATACGCAGTATTTT.

The gene calls are TRBV4-1 and TRBJ1-1; D call uncertain. The CDR3 runs 15 residues. CDR1 and CDR2 (germline): MGHRA, YSYEKL. Trimming stripped 0 bases from V and 3 bases from J, with 11 bases between. The CDR3 protein is CASSQDQRVYTEAFF. The DNA for the CDR3 is TGCGCCAGCAGCCAAGATCAGAGGGTTTACACTGAAGCTTTCTTT.

This chain joins TRBV7-2 and TRBJ2-5; D perhaps matches TRBD2 (5 bases). Germline V gene sequence: CDR1 SGHTA, CDR2 FQGNSA. The V gene lost 0 bases and the J gene lost 4 bases, with 9 bases spanning the gap. CDR3 size: 14 residues. The chain's CDR3 is CASSLALLVETQYF. In DNA form, the CDR3 reads TGTGCCAGCAGCTTAGCGTTACTAGTAGAGACCCAGTACTTC.

This clone was counted once. This sequence joins TRBV6-5 and TRBJ1-1, with D possibly TRBD1 on 5 matching bases. CDR1 is MNHEY, CDR2 SVGAGI, per germline. Between the trimmed V and J ends, which lost 2 bases and 1 base, there was a span of 14 bases. This CDR3 has 16 residues. CDR3 in amino acids: CASSYRLAGRNTEAFF. The CDR3 DNA sequence: TGTGCCAGCAGTTACAGGTTGGCAGGGCGGAACACTGAAGCTTTCTTT.

With regard to this clone: The junction does not match germline at one end; this may be a read error. The V gene is TRBV7-9, the J gene TRBJ2-3, with 13 bases matching TRBD2. This CDR3 contains 16 residues. From germline, CDR1 is SEHNR and CDR2 FQNEAQ (reference sequence). CDR3 loop: CSSSPGLAGGTDTQYF. As DNA, the CDR3 is TGTTCCAGCAGCCCCGGACTAGCGGGAGGCACAGATACGCAGTATTTT.

The rearrangement links TRBV18 to TRBJ1-5; D gene uncertain. CDR3 length: 13 amino acids. Germline V CDR1 and CDR2: KGHSH, LQKENI. Deletions cut 2 bases from V and 3 bases from J, with 5 bases between. In nucleotides, the CDR3 is TGTGCCAGCTCACCAGGGCTCAATCAGCCCCAGCATTTT. Its translation is CASSPGLNQPQHF.

The J gene is TRBJ1-3, the V gene TRBV7-2; weak D call: TRBD1 (6 bases). The germline CDR1 and CDR2 sequences are SGHTA and FQGNSA. V was pared by 2 bases and J by 4 bases, with 12 bases between. The CDR3 consists of 15 residues. The CDR3 DNA reads as TGTGCCAGCAGCTTACGGGGGGCTTCAGGAAACACCATATATTTT. Translation: CASSLRGASGNTIYF.

The chain carries TRBV27 and TRBJ1-6, with D possibly being TRBD1 (5 bases). The germline gives CDR1 MNHEY, CDR2 SMNVEV (reference sequence). Trimming pared 0 bases from V and 10 bases from J, leaving 10 bases between. The CDR3 totals 14 residues. CDR3 amino acids: CASSLSRDYSPLHF. The CDR3, as DNA: TGTGCCAGCAGTTTATCGAGGGACTACTCACCCCTCCACTTT.

The chain recombines TRBV2 with TRBJ2-2; 8 nucleotides align to TRBD1. J gave up 4 bases and V 0 bases, and 4 bases lay outside the gene matches. CDR1 is SNHLY and CDR2 is FYNNEI in the germline V gene. CDR3 size: 16 residues. CDR3 sequence: CASSEAARGRTGELFF. CDR3 coding DNA: TGTGCCAGCAGTGAAGCTGCCAGGGGGCGCACCGGGGAGCTGTTTTTT.

CDR3 coding DNA: TGTGCCAGCAGTCTACAGGGAATTGGCAGCCATGAGCAGTTCTTC. As protein: CASSLQGIGSHEQFF. This chain links TRBV7-2 with TRBJ2-1; tentative D call: TRBD1 (6 bases). With 6 bases removed from V and 8 bases from J, the gap between germline ends came to 20 bases. CDR1 SGHTA and CDR2 FQGNSA come from the germline V gene. This CDR3 is built from 15 residues.

J is TRBJ1-5 and V is TRBV7-2; D is uncertain. This CDR3 contains 14 residues. Trimming shortened V by 5 bases and J by 0 bases, and 8 bases separated the two germline ends. Germline loops: CDR1 SGHTA, CDR2 FQGNSA. The CDR3 protein is CASSLGDSNQPQHF. For the CDR3, the DNA is TGTGCCAGCAGCCTCGGAGATAGCAATCAGCCCCAGCATTTT.

V usage is TRBV5-1 and J usage is TRBJ2-2; 8 bases align to TRBD2. V was clipped by 4 bases and J by 5 bases; unmatched bases: 7. Per germline, CDR1 SGHRS and CDR2 YFSETQ. The CDR3 length is 15 residues. The CDR3 reads CASSPGGAGTGELFF. CDR3 coding DNA: TGCGCCAGCAGCCCCGGGGGGGCCGGGACCGGGGAGCTGTTTTTT.

The rearrangement joins TRBV18 to TRBJ2-7; D gene unclear. Germline loops: CDR1 KGHSH, CDR2 LQKENI. The V and J ends lost 3 bases and 4 bases respectively, with 13 bases between them. CDR3 length equals 14 residues. This chain's CDR3 is CASSPRIAEYEQYF. CDR3 DNA sequence: TGTGCCAGCTCACCTAGGATAGCAGAATACGAGCAGTACTTC.

The V and J genes are TRBV11-2 and TRBJ2-5, with unresolved D. V lost 0 bases and J lost 7, with 9 bases in between. The CDR3 is 13 amino acids. Germline-derived CDR1 and CDR2 are SGHAT and FQNNGV. This CDR3 is CASSLDTVVTQYF. As DNA, the CDR3 is TGTGCCAGCAGCTTAGATACGGTCGTGACCCAGTACTTC.

This chain connects TRBV5-4 to TRBJ2-1; D might be TRBD1 (6 bases). In germline, CDR1 is SGHNT, CDR2 YYREEE (reference sequence). The CDR3 runs 17 residues. The V end lost 1 base, the J end lost 9 bases, and 23 bases lay between the germline ends. CDR3 coding DNA: TGTGCCAGCAGCTTGAGGGGGTGGGGACACGCCTTGGGTGAGCAGTTCTTC. Residues: CASSLRGWGHALGEQFF.

V gene TRBV29-1 combines with J gene TRBJ2-5; 9 bases match TRBD1. The last part of the DNA fits TRBJ2-7 better; the J call may be wrong. CDR1 SQVTM and CDR2 ANQGSEA come from the germline V gene. CDR3 length equals 12 residues. The CDR3 here is CSVGTGLHEQYF. In DNA form, the CDR3 reads TGCAGCGTGGGGACAGGGCTCCACGAGCAGTACTTC.